Listed here are 10 T cell receptor beta chains from one sample, sequenced in a study of blood T cell repertoires in COVID-19. The repertoire was sequenced with immunoSEQ multiplex PCR; TCRdb's copy has only in-frame clones and lacks some. The sample consists of roughly 250,000 clones, around 88% of them appearing once. The sequencing sample was made of peripheral blood. These receptors all come from a middle-aged man with active or convalescent COVID-19.

The gene calls are TRBV4-3 and TRBJ2-5; a possible D gene is TRBD2 (6 bases). With 4 bases removed from V and 4 bases from J, the gap between germline ends came to 16 bases. The germline V gene has CDR1 LGHNA and CDR2 YSLEER. The CDR3 spans 15 residues. The CDR3 bases are TGCGCCAGCAGCCGCAGGAAGGGAGGTGGAGAGACCCAGTACTTC. It translates to CASSRRKGGGETQYF.

The chain links TRBV5-1 to TRBJ1-4; no clear D. The germline V and J ends were trimmed by 5 bases and 5 bases, with 10 bases remaining between them. There are 13 residues in the CDR3. Germline V gene sequence: CDR1 SGHRS, CDR2 YFSETQ. For the CDR3, the DNA is TGCGCCAGCAGTGTGGAGGACAATGAAAAACTGTTTTTT. It yields the protein CASSVEDNEKLFF.

The genes are TRBV6-1 and TRBJ1-1, with D possibly being TRBD1 (6 bases). V lost 2 bases, J lost 11 bases, and 15 bases lay in between. CDR3 length equals 13 residues. Germline V gene sequence: CDR1 MNHNS, CDR2 SASEGT. This chain's CDR3 is CASSERPDRGAFF. The CDR3 DNA is TGTGCCAGCAGTGAACGACCGGATAGGGGGGCTTTCTTT.

The chain links TRBV10-3 to TRBJ2-7; tentatively, D is TRBD2 (5 bases). V was shortened by 4 bases and J by 2 bases, with 9 bases between the two germline ends. The CDR3 runs to 13 residues. Germline values: CDR1 ENHRY, CDR2 SYGVKD. The CDR3 nucleotides are TGTGCCATCAGTGCGGGAACGCCCTACGAGCAGTACTTC. Translated: CAISAGTPYEQYF.

CDR3 region: CASSSGSSYEQYF. The CDR3 DNA reads as TGTGCCAGCTCTAGCGGTAGCTCCTACGAGCAGTACTTC. The V call is TRBV27, the J call TRBJ2-7; 7 nucleotides match TRBD2. V dropped 8 bases and J dropped 0; count of bases not matched to a gene: 4. The CDR3 spans 13 residues. CDR1 is MNHEY, CDR2 SMNVEV, per germline (reference sequence).

V is TRBV2 and J is TRBJ1-5, with 7 bases fitting TRBD1. Per the germline V gene, CDR1 is SNHLY and CDR2 is FYNNEI. V lost 5 bases to trimming and J lost 7 bases; unmatched junction nucleotides: 5. There are 13 residues in the CDR3. In DNA form, the CDR3 reads TGTGCCAGCAGTCCCAGGGGGGAACAGCCCCAGCATTTT. Translated: CASSPRGEQPQHF.

The chain's CDR3 is CASSWVSGGPYNEQFF. The CDR3 region has the DNA TGTGCCAGCAGTTGGGTTAGCGGGGGGCCCTACAATGAGCAGTTCTTC. The genes are TRBV27 and TRBJ2-1; 10 bases are shared with TRBD2. The junction had 5 bases not matched to a gene; V was cut back by 4 bases and J by 2 bases. The CDR3 runs to 16 residues. Germline V gene sequence: CDR1 MNHEY, CDR2 SMNVEV (reference sequence).

The V gene is TRBV6-5, the J gene TRBJ1-2; D is uncertain. With 6 bases removed from V and 3 bases from J, the gap between germline ends came to 17 bases. Germline V gene data show CDR1 as MNHEY and CDR2 as SVGAGI. CDR3 length equals 15 residues. The CDR3 coding sequence is TGTGCCAGCAGACCCGGGCGGGATTTGGACTATGGCTACACCTTC. As protein: CASRPGRDLDYGYTF.

The rearrangement joins TRBV3-1 (or the pseudogene TRBV3-2) to TRBJ2-5; 10 positions agree with TRBD2. This CDR3 contains 15 residues. CDR1 and CDR2 (germline): LGHDT, YNNKEL (reference sequence). The V segment lost 2 bases and the J segment 5 bases; nucleotides outside the gene matches: 5. The CDR3 DNA reads as TGTGCCAGCAGCCAACGAGCGGGAGGGTTGGAGACCCAGTACTTC. Protein product: CASSQRAGGLETQYF.

The CDR3 sequence: CASSEQRTSGIVNEQFF. CDR3 DNA sequence: TGCGCCAGCAGTGAGCAGAGGACTAGCGGGATCGTCAATGAGCAGTTCTTC. V gene TRBV10-1 combines with J gene TRBJ2-1; 12 nucleotides line up with TRBD2. The CDR3 extends over 17 amino acids. Germline values: CDR1 WNHNN, CDR2 SYGVQD (reference sequence). The V segment lost 2 bases and the J segment 6 bases; nucleotides outside the gene matches: 8.